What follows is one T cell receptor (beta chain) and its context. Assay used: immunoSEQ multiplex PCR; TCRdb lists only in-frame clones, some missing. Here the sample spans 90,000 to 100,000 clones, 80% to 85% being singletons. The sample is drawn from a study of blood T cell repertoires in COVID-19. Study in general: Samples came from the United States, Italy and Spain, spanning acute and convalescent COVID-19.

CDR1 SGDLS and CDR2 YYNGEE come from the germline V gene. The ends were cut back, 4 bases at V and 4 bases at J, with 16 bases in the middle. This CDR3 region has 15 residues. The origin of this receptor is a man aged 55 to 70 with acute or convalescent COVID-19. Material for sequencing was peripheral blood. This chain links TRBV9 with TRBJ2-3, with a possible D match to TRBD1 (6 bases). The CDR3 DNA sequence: TGTGCCAGCAGCACCCGACCACAGGGATCAGATACGCAGTATTTT. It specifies CASSTRPQGSDTQYF.